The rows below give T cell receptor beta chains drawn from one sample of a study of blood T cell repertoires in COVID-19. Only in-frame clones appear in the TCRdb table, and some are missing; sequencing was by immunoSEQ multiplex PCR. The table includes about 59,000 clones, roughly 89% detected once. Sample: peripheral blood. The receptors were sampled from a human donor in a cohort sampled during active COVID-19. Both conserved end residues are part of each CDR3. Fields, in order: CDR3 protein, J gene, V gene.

CDR3aa: CASSRTGETDTQYF
j_gene: TRBJ2-3
v_gene: TRBV7-9

CDR3aa: CASSPPNRAYSYNEQFF
j_gene: TRBJ2-1
v_gene: TRBV18

CDR3aa: CASSPFGRAYEQYF
j_gene: TRBJ2-7
v_gene: TRBV7-9

CDR3aa: CASSVDLAGSSYNEQFF
j_gene: TRBJ2-1
v_gene: TRBV9

CDR3aa: CASSLYPGQPNTEAFF
j_gene: TRBJ1-1
v_gene: TRBV27

CDR3aa: CASSQLRGTEAFF
j_gene: TRBJ1-1
v_gene: TRBV6-5

CDR3aa: CASSFNGRTSGGQDTQYF
j_gene: TRBJ2-3
v_gene: TRBV27

CDR3aa: CASSLGQNYGYTF
j_gene: TRBJ1-2
v_gene: TRBV7-9

CDR3aa: CASSRTGTENTEAFF
j_gene: TRBJ1-1
v_gene: TRBV5-1

CDR3aa: CASSGTGAGYGYTF
j_gene: TRBJ1-2
v_gene: TRBV9

CDR3aa: CASRDRGITYEQYF
j_gene: TRBJ2-7
v_gene: TRBV5-5

CDR3aa: CASSSRTSGSNEQFF
j_gene: TRBJ2-1
v_gene: TRBV7-8

CDR3aa: CASSIGTGRIRETQYF
j_gene: TRBJ2-5
v_gene: TRBV19

CDR3aa: CASLRERNTGELFF
j_gene: TRBJ2-2
v_gene: TRBV28

CDR3aa: CSVESSYNEQFF
j_gene: TRBJ2-1
v_gene: TRBV29-1

CDR3aa: CASSLIGLAGTGELFF
j_gene: TRBJ2-2
v_gene: TRBV7-3

CDR3aa: CASSLGQGVRETQYF
j_gene: TRBJ2-5
v_gene: TRBV5-4

CDR3aa: CAWDSGGAYNEQFF
j_gene: TRBJ2-1
v_gene: TRBV30

CDR3aa: CASSYSGNPGGGTGFF
j_gene: TRBJ1-4
v_gene: TRBV6-6

CDR3aa: CASRPTSGSRETQYF
j_gene: TRBJ2-5
v_gene: TRBV19

CDR3aa: CASSWGGSSTPSTDTQYF
j_gene: TRBJ2-3
v_gene: TRBV5-1

CDR3aa: CASSQENSGSYEQYF
j_gene: TRBJ2-7
v_gene: TRBV3-1/TRBV3-2

CDR3aa: CASSLTGTSNEQFF
j_gene: TRBJ2-1
v_gene: TRBV7-3

CDR3aa: CASSQLRSDTQYF
j_gene: TRBJ2-3
v_gene: TRBV5-1

CDR3aa: CASSPSGGPYEQYF
j_gene: TRBJ2-7
v_gene: TRBV7-9

CDR3aa: CASSQVWLAGVETQYF
j_gene: TRBJ2-5
v_gene: TRBV3-1/TRBV3-2

CDR3aa: CASSQRGGHNSPLHF
j_gene: TRBJ1-6
v_gene: TRBV3-1/TRBV3-2

CDR3aa: CATRGQTYGELFF
j_gene: TRBJ2-2
v_gene: TRBV24-1

CDR3aa: CASSHRTGELFF
j_gene: TRBJ2-2
v_gene: TRBV3-1/TRBV3-2

CDR3aa: CASSPGTVAYEQYF
j_gene: TRBJ2-7
v_gene: TRBV4-3

CDR3aa: CASSIRWSGANVLTF
j_gene: TRBJ2-6
v_gene: TRBV27

CDR3aa: CASRPPSKAGGPNTQYF
j_gene: TRBJ2-3
v_gene: TRBV5-4

CDR3aa: CASSPVRLGSYEQYF
j_gene: TRBJ2-7
v_gene: TRBV27

CDR3aa: CASSPQSGGGYGYTF
j_gene: TRBJ1-2
v_gene: TRBV7-2

CDR3aa: CTSSLTDRENTEAFF
j_gene: TRBJ1-1
v_gene: TRBV5-1

CDR3aa: CASSPRGRSEETQYF
j_gene: TRBJ2-5
v_gene: TRBV7-9

CDR3aa: CASSQAGGAPEAFF
j_gene: TRBJ1-1
v_gene: TRBV4-1

CDR3aa: CASSLGSGQATYEQYF
j_gene: TRBJ2-7
v_gene: TRBV5-1

CDR3aa: CASRTTGANTGELFF
j_gene: TRBJ2-2
v_gene: TRBV19

CDR3aa: CASSPTGYEQFF
j_gene: TRBJ2-1
v_gene: TRBV11-3

CDR3aa: CASSFAETGELFF
j_gene: TRBJ2-2
v_gene: TRBV7-2

CDR3aa: CASSRASLETQYF
j_gene: TRBJ2-5
v_gene: TRBV19

CDR3aa: CASSLDLGLSSYEQYF
j_gene: TRBJ2-7
v_gene: TRBV7-9

CDR3aa: CASSPSRDRGENNYEQYF
j_gene: TRBJ2-7
v_gene: TRBV5-5

CDR3aa: CASRPAGVWQPQHF
j_gene: TRBJ1-5
v_gene: TRBV28

CDR3aa: CASSLADVSYNEQFF
j_gene: TRBJ2-1
v_gene: TRBV9

CDR3aa: CASGDVAGYNEQFF
j_gene: TRBJ2-1
v_gene: TRBV4-1

CDR3aa: CASSYPERGTYEQYF
j_gene: TRBJ2-7
v_gene: TRBV6-2/TRBV6-3

CDR3aa: CASSYTGTGTWTDTQYF
j_gene: TRBJ2-3
v_gene: TRBV6-2/TRBV6-3

CDR3aa: CASSYGTGISNEQFF
j_gene: TRBJ2-1
v_gene: TRBV9

CDR3aa: CASSANTGGGETQYF
j_gene: TRBJ2-5
v_gene: TRBV11-2

CDR3aa: CASSPTSLSYNEQFF
j_gene: TRBJ2-1
v_gene: TRBV3-1/TRBV3-2

CDR3aa: CASTTRRGQGNTEAFF
j_gene: TRBJ1-1
v_gene: TRBV11-2

CDR3aa: CASSSGAGANVLTF
j_gene: TRBJ2-6
v_gene: TRBV18

CDR3aa: CSASKQRGGEFPSTDTQYF
j_gene: TRBJ2-3
v_gene: TRBV20-1

CDR3aa: CASSSDTRRFGNTIYF
j_gene: TRBJ1-3
v_gene: TRBV6-5

CDR3aa: CAIHGTPNTGELFF
j_gene: TRBJ2-2
v_gene: TRBV28

CDR3aa: CASRRGQGGYRGYTF
j_gene: TRBJ1-2
v_gene: TRBV6-5

CDR3aa: CASSYDYSQGPGEQYF
j_gene: TRBJ2-7
v_gene: TRBV6-2/TRBV6-3

CDR3aa: CASSFWTGPYEQYF
j_gene: TRBJ2-7
v_gene: TRBV5-1